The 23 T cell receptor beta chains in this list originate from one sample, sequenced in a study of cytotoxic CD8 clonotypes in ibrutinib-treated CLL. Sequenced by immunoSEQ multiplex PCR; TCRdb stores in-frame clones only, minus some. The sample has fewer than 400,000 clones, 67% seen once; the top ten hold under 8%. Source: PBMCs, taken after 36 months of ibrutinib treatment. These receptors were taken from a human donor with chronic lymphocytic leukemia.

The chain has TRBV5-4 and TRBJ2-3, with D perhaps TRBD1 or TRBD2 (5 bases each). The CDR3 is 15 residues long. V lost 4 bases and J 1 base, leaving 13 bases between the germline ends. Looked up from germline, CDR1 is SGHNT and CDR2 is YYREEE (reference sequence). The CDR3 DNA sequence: TGTGCCAGCAGCGGCTGGGGACCGGGCACAGATACGCAGTATTTT. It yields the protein CASSGWGPGTDTQYF.

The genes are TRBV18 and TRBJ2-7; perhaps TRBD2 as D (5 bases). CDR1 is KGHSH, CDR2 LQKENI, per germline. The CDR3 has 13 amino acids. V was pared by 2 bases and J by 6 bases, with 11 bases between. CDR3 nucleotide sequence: TGTGCCAGCTCACCATCGGGTGGAGGCGAGCAGTACTTC. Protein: CASSPSGGGEQYF.

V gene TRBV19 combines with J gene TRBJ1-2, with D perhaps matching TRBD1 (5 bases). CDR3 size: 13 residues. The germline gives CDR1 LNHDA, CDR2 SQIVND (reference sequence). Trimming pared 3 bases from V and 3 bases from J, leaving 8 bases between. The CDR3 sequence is CASSIQGDYGYTF. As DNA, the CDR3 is TGTGCCAGTAGTATTCAGGGTGACTATGGCTACACCTTC.

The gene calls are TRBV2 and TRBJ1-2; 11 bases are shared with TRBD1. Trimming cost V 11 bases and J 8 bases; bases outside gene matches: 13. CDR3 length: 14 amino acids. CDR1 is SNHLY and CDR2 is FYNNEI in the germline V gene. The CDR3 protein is CAVAPGQGGRGYTF. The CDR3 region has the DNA TGTGCCGTTGCCCCGGGACAGGGGGGAAGAGGCTACACCTTC.

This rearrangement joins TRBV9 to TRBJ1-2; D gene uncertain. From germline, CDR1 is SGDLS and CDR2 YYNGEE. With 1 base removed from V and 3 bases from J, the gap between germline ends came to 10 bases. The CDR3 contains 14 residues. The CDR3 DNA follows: TGTGCCAGCAGCGTATTAATGGGAGACTATGGCTACACCTTC. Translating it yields CASSVLMGDYGYTF.

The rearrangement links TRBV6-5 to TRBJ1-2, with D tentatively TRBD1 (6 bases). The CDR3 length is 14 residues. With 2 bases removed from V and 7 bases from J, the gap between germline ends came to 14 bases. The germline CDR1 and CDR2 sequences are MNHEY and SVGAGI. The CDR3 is CASSYTNRAAGYTF. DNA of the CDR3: TGTGCCAGCAGTTACACAAACAGGGCGGCTGGCTACACCTTC.

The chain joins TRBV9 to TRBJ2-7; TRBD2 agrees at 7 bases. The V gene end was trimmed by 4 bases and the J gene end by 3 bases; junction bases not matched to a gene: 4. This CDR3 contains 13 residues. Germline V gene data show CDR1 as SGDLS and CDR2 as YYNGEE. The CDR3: CASSPSGSYEQYF. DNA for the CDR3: TGTGCCAGCAGCCCTAGCGGTAGCTACGAGCAGTACTTC.

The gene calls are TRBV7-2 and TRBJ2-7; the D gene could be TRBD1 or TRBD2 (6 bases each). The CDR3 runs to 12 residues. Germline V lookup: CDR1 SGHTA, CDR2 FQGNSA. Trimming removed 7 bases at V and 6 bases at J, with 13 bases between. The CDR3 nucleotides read TGTGCCAGCACCCCGAAGGGGGGCGAGCAGTACTTC. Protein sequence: CASTPKGGEQYF.

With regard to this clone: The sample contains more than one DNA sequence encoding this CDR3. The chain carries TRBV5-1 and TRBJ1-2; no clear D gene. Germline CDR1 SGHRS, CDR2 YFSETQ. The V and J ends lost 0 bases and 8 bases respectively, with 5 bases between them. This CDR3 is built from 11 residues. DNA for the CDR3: TGCGCCAGCAGCTTGGGGGAAGGCTACACCTTC. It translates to CASSLGEGYTF.

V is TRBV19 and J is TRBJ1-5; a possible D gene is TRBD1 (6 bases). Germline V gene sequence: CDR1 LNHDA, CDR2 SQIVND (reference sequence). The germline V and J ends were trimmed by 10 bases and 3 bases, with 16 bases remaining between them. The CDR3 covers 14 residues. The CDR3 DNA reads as TGTGCCACGGCGGGGGCAGCTATCAATCAGCCCCAGCATTTT. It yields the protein CATAGAAINQPQHF.

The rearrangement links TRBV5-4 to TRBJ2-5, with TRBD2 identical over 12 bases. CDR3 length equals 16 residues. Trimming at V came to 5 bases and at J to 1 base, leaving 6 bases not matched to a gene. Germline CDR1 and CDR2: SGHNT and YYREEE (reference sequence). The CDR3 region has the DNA TGTGCCAGCAGTTCCCTAGCGGGAGGGCTCCAAGAGACCCAGTACTTC. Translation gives CASSSLAGGLQETQYF. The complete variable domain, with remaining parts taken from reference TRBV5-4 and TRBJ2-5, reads ETGVTQSPTHLIKTRGQQVTLRCSSQSGHNTVSWYQQALGQGPQFIFQYYREEENGRGNFPPRFSGLQFPNYSSELNVNALELDDSALYLCASSSLAGGLQETQYFGPGTRLLVL.

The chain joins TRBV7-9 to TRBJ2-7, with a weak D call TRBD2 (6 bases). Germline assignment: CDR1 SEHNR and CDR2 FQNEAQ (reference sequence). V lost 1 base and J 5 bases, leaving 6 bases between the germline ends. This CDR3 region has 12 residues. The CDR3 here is CASSLGGDEQYF. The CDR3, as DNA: TGTGCCAGCAGCTTAGGGGGGGACGAGCAGTACTTC. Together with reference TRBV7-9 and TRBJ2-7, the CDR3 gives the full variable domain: DTGVSQNPRHKITKRGQNVTFRCDPISEHNRLYWYRQTLGQGPEFLTYFQNEAQLEKSRLLSDRFSAERPKGSFSTLEIQRTEQGDSAMYLCASSLGGDEQYFGPGTRLTVT.

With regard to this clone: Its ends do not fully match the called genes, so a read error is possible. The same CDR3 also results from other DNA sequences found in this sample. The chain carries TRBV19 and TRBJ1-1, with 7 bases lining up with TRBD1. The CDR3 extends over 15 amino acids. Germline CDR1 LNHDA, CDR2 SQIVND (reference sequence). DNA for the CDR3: TGTGCTAGTAGTACTGGTCGGACAGGTATATTAGAAGCTTTCTTT. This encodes CASSTGRTGILEAFF. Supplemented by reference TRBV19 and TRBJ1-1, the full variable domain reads DGGITQSPKYLFRKEGQNVTLSCEQNLNHDAMYWYRQDPGQGLRLIYYSQIVNDFQKGDIAEGYSVSREKKESFPLTVTSAQKNPTAFYLCASSTGRTGILEAFFGQGTRLTVV.

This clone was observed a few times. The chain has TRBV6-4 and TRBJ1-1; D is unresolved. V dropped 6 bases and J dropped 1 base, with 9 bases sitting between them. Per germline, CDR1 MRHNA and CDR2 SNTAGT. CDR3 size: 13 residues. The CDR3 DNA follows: TGTGCCAGCAGAGTTAGTCAGAACACTGAAGCTTTCTTT. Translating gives CASRVSQNTEAFF.

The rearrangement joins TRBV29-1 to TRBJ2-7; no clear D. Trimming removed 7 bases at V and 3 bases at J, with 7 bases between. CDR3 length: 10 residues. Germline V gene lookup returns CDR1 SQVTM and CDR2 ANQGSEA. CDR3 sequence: CSDPFYEQYF. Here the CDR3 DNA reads TGCAGCGACCCATTCTACGAGCAGTACTTC.

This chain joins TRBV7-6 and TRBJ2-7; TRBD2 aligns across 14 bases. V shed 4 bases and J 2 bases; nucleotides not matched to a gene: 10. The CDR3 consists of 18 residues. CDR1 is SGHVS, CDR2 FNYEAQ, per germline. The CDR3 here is CASSWGLAGASPPYEQYF. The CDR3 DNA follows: TGTGCCAGCAGCTGGGGACTAGCGGGGGCGTCCCCACCCTACGAGCAGTACTTC.

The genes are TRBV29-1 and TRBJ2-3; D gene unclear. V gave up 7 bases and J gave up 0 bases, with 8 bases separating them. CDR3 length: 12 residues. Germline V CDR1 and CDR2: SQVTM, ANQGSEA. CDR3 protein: CSGSESTDTQYF. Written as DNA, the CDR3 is TGCAGCGGGAGCGAAAGCACAGATACGCAGTATTTT.

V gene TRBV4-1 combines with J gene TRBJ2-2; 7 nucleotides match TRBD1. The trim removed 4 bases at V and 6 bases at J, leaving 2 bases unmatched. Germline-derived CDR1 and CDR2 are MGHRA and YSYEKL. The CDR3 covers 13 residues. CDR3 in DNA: TGCGCCAGCAGCCGACAGGGCTCCGGGGAGCTGTTTTTT. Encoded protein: CASSRQGSGELFF.

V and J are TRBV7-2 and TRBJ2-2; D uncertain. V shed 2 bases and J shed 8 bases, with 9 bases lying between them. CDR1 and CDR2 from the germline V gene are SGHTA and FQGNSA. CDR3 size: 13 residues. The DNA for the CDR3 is TGTGCCAGCAGCTTAAGTCTCTGGGGGGAGCTGTTTTTT. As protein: CASSLSLWGELFF. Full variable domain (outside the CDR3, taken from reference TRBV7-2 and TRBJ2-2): GAGVSQSPSNKVTEKGKDVELRCDPISGHTALYWYRQSLGQGLEFLIYFQGNSAPDKSGLPSDRFSAERTGGSVSTLTIQRTQQEDSAVYLCASSLSLWGELFFGEGSRLTVL.

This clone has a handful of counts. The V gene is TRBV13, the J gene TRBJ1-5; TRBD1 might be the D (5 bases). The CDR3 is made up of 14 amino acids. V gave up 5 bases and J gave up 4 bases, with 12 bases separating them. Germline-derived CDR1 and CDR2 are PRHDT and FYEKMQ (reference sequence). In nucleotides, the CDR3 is TGTGCCAGCAGCGCAAGCCGGGGGAATCAGCCCCAGCATTTT. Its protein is CASSASRGNQPQHF.

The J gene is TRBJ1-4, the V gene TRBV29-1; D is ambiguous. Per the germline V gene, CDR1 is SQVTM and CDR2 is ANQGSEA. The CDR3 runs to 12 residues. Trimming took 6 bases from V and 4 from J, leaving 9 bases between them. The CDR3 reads CSVRDINEKLFF. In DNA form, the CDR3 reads TGCAGCGTCAGAGACATTAATGAAAAACTGTTTTTT.

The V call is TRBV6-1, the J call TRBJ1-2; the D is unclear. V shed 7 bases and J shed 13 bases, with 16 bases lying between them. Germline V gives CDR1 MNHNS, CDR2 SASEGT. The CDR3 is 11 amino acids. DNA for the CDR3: TGTGCCAGCACTGCGGACCGTTTCTGCACCTTC. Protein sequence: CASTADRFCTF.

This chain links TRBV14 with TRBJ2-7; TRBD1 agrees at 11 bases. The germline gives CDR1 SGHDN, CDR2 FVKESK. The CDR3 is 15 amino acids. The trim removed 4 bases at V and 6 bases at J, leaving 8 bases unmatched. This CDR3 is CASSLTGTGGAEQYF. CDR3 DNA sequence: TGTGCCAGCAGCCTCACCGGGACAGGGGGTGCCGAGCAGTACTTC.